Listed below are T cell receptor beta chains from one sample, sequenced in a study of shared clonotypes between healthy human individuals. Generated by immunoSEQ multiplex PCR, the TCRdb table keeps only in-frame clones and is missing some. This table has some 2,400,000 clones, nearly 97% appearing once. Sequencing was done on a sample of naive CD4+ T cells sorted from blood. Receptors were obtained from a man between 18 and 29 years old in good health. Each CDR3 is given with its conserved first and last residue. A D gene is named only where the DNA matches it firmly.

CASSLRQGDRRYGYTF	TRBJ1-2	TRBV27	TRBD1
CASSDRGGSNQPQHF	TRBJ1-5	TRBV6-1	.
CASSQGQWSGNTIYF	TRBJ1-3	TRBV25-1	TRBD1
CASSWGLAGGEQYF	TRBJ2-7	TRBV7-2	TRBD2
CASSQEGSLHNEQFF	TRBJ2-1	TRBV4-3	.
CASSPRGGNQPQHF	TRBJ1-5	TRBV7-6	.
CASSLSGPGYTEAFF	TRBJ1-1	TRBV11-2	.
CASSVGENYGYTF	TRBJ1-2	TRBV9	.
CASGNPGNEQFF	TRBJ2-1	TRBV12-5	.
CASSPSGTGGYGYTF	TRBJ1-2	TRBV7-2	TRBD1
CASSPRRSYNEQFF	TRBJ2-1	TRBV6-5	.
CASSFPLAGVETQYF	TRBJ2-5	TRBV28	TRBD2